This is a list of T cell receptor beta chains from one sample in a study of T cells in Graves' hyperthyroidism and ophthalmopathy. TCRdb used MiXCR to reprocess the multiplex PCR reads, holding one entry per CDR3 protein. The table has about 480,000 distinct CDR3 sequences, roughly an eighth seen once. Sequencing was performed on blood. The receptors were gathered from a woman aged 18-30 years with Graves' hyperthyroidism. Both conserved end residues are part of each CDR3. Each record gives: clone size, D gene, V gene, J gene, CDR3 DNA, CDR3 protein. The D gene is left open where the match is weak. Not all rows give a size; the values are once, few, many and, for expanded clones, a class.

many	TRBD2	TRBV7-6	TRBJ2-7	TGTGCCAGCAGTTTCCAAGCGGGGATTCGCTACGAGCAGTACTTC	CASSFQAGIRYEQYF
many	TRBD1	TRBV19	TRBJ2-7	TGTGCCAGTAGTATCTCCACAGGGGTAGTGAGTGGCTCCTACGAGCAGTACTTC	CASSISTGVVSGSYEQYF
many	NA	TRBV4-1	TRBJ2-3	TGCGCCAGCAGCGGCGGGAATTGGGATACGCAGTATTTT	CASSGGNWDTQYF
many	NA	TRBV19	TRBJ2-5	TGTGCCAGTAATAACCCCTCCCTGCTGGAGACCCAGTACTTC	CASNNPSLLETQYF
NA	TRBD2	TRBV20-1	TRBJ2-5	TGCAGCCTCTCCCACCCGGGACTAGCTGGGGAGACCCAGTACTTC	CSLSHPGLAGETQYF
many	TRBD1	TRBV3-1	TRBJ1-2	TGTGCCAGCAGCCACCCCCGGGACAGTTGGTATGGCTACACCTTC	CASSHPRDSWYGYTF
many	NA	TRBV12-3/TRBV12-4	TRBJ1-5	TGTGCCAGCAGCCTCCGCAATCAGCCCCAGCATTTT	CASSLRNQPQHF
many	NA	TRBV29-1	TRBJ1-1	TGCAGCGTTGTCAAGAACACTGAAGCTTTCTTT	CSVVKNTEAFF
NA	NA	TRBV3-1	TRBJ2-2	TGTGCCAGCAGCCAAGTACTGGGGACCGAGGACACCGGGGAGCTGTTTTTT	CASSQVLGTEDTGELFF
many	TRBD1	TRBV13	TRBJ2-5	TGTGCCAGCAGAAATACCTTCGGGACAGGGATTGGGGAGACCCAGTACTTC	CASRNTFGTGIGETQYF
many	NA	TRBV19	TRBJ1-1	TGTGCCAGCAGTTTTATGACGAACACTGAAGCTTTCTTT	CASSFMTNTEAFF
few	NA	TRBV5-1	TRBJ1-4	TGCGCCAGCAGCTTGCTTCCAGGGATCGCAACTAATGAAAAACTGTTTTTT	CASSLLPGIATNEKLFF
many	NA	TRBV12-3/TRBV12-4	TRBJ1-1	TGTGCCAGCAGTTCTCCGGCAGGGATGAGCACTGAAGCTTTCTTT	CASSSPAGMSTEAFF
NA	NA	TRBV6-1	TRBJ1-2	TGTGCCAGCAGTGAAAACGCGCAGGGTCAGGGCTACACCTTC	CASSENAQGQGYTF
few	TRBD2	TRBV5-1	TRBJ2-3	TGCGCCAGCACTCTAGCGGGAGGCCGCACAGATACGCAGTATTTT	CASTLAGGRTDTQYF
NA	TRBD1	TRBV19	TRBJ2-1	TGTGCCAGTAGTATACTTTGGACAGGGGGTAACGGTGAGCAGTTCTTC	CASSILWTGGNGEQFF
once	NA	TRBV7-9	TRBJ1-1	TGTGCCAGCAGGACCACGGGGAGCACTGAAGCTTTCTTT	CASRTTGSTEAFF
many	TRBD1	TRBV12-3/TRBV12-4	TRBJ2-1	TGTGCCAGCACCCCGGGACAGGTCAATGAGCAGTTCTTC	CASTPGQVNEQFF
NA	TRBD2	TRBV6-2/TRBV6-3	TRBJ2-1	TGTGCCAGCAGTTACTCGGGAGGGAGGCAAATCGAAGGGCAGTTCTTC	CASSYSGGRQIEGQFF
NA	TRBD2	TRBV3-1	TRBJ2-3	TGTGCCAGCAGCCACCATATAGCGGGAGCGTTCACAGATACGCAGTATTTT	CASSHHIAGAFTDTQYF
many	NA	TRBV12-3/TRBV12-4	TRBJ2-7	TGTGCCAGCAGTTTTCAGGGATACGAGCAGTACTTC	CASSFQGYEQYF
many	NA	TRBV12-3/TRBV12-4	TRBJ2-4	TGTGCCAGCAGCTCACCCTCCGGAGTGGGGAACATTCAGTACTTC	CASSSPSGVGNIQYF
few	NA	TRBV7-3	TRBJ2-5	TGTGCCAGCAGCTTAATAGGGCGGGGCCAAGAGACCCAGTACTTC	CASSLIGRGQETQYF
few	NA	TRBV10-3	TRBJ2-1	TGTGCCATCAGTAGACATGGGTACAATGAGCAGTTCTTC	CAISRHGYNEQFF
few	NA	TRBV11-2	TRBJ1-4	TGTGCCAGCAGCCCGGGGGGCAAGCATAATGAAAAACTGTTTTTT	CASSPGGKHNEKLFF
many	NA	TRBV27	TRBJ1-6	TGTGCCAGCAGGGAGTCCAGGGGAGATTCACCCCTCCACTTT	CASRESRGDSPLHF
NA	TRBD1	TRBV6-6	TRBJ1-6	TGTGCCAGCAGTTACTCGTCCAGGGGGGGATCACCCCTCCACTTT	CASSYSSRGGSPLHF
many	NA	TRBV6-1	TRBJ2-1	TGTGCCAGCAGACCACGGAGGTTCACGTACAATGAGCAGTTCTTC	CASRPRRFTYNEQFF
NA	NA	TRBV15	TRBJ1-4	TGTGCCACCAGCAGAGTCCGGGGTGCAACTAATGAAAAACTGTTTTTT	CATSRVRGATNEKLFF
many	TRBD1	TRBV11-2	TRBJ2-5	TGTGCCAGCAGCTTAGATGACAGGGGAGAGGTGGAGACCCAGTACTTC	CASSLDDRGEVETQYF
many	NA	TRBV19	TRBJ2-1	TGTGCCAGTTTCAGGGGAGGGTCCTACAATGAGCAGTTCTTC	CASFRGGSYNEQFF
NA	NA	TRBV4-1	TRBJ2-2	TGCGCCAGCAGCCCCCCGACTACCGGAACCGGGGAGCTGTTTTTT	CASSPPTTGTGELFF
many	NA	TRBV27	TRBJ2-1	TGTGCCAGCAGTCCGACAAGTACGTACAATGAGCAGTTCTTC	CASSPTSTYNEQFF
many	NA	TRBV27	TRBJ2-1	TGTGCCAGCAGCCTGGGGTCCTACAATGAGCAGTTCTTC	CASSLGSYNEQFF
NA	NA	TRBV30	TRBJ1-2	TGTGCCTGGGGTAGGTCAGAAACCGTTTATGGCTACACCTTC	CAWGRSETVYGYTF
few	NA	TRBV20-1	TRBJ2-1	TGCAGTGCCCTACCTCAGGGTAATGAGCAGTTCTTC	CSALPQGNEQFF
NA	NA	TRBV4-1	TRBJ2-7	TGCGCCAGCAGCCTACGCCCTGCTGTCTACGAGCAGTACTTC	CASSLRPAVYEQYF
few	TRBD2	TRBV10-1	TRBJ2-3	TGCGCCAGCAGGGGACTAGCGCGAACAGATACGCAGTATTTT	CASRGLARTDTQYF
NA	NA	TRBV27	TRBJ2-3	TGTGCCAGCAGTGACGGACTAAAAGATACGCAGTATTTT	CASSDGLKDTQYF
few	NA	TRBV7-8	TRBJ2-3	TGTGCCAGCAGCTCCCAGGGGGGGACTAGCACAGATACGCAGTATTTT	CASSSQGGTSTDTQYF
many	TRBD1	TRBV19	TRBJ2-1	TGTGCCAGTAGTATCCGACAGGGGTCGCGGACTGCCTACAATGAGCAGTTCTTC	CASSIRQGSRTAYNEQFF
few	TRBD1	TRBV4-1	TRBJ2-5	TGCGCCAGCAGCCGGACGGACAGGGTGGGTCAAGAGACCCAGTACTTC	CASSRTDRVGQETQYF
many	TRBD1	TRBV6-1	TRBJ1-2	TGTGCCAGCAGTTACGATGGGACAGGCTATGGCTACACCTTC	CASSYDGTGYGYTF
many	NA	TRBV2	TRBJ1-2	TGTGCCAGCATCCAGGACGGAGATCATGGCTACACCTTC	CASIQDGDHGYTF
NA	TRBD1	TRBV7-3	TRBJ1-1	TGTGCCAGCAGCCTGCGGGACAGGGGGACTGAAGCTTTCTTT	CASSLRDRGTEAFF
many	NA	TRBV6-1	TRBJ2-3	TGTGCCAGCAGCATGACAGGAGATACGCAGTATTTT	CASSMTGDTQYF
few	NA	TRBV7-8	TRBJ1-1	TGTGCCAGCAGCTTAGGGACCTTGATGAACACTGAAGCTTTCTTT	CASSLGTLMNTEAFF
few	NA	TRBV6-2/TRBV6-3	TRBJ1-2	TGTGCCAGCAGTTCCCATACAGGGCCGCTAGGCTATGGCTACACCTTC	CASSSHTGPLGYGYTF
many	TRBD1	TRBV2	TRBJ1-5	TGTGCCAGCACCCAGGGGGCCGTTAATCAGCCCCAGCATTTT	CASTQGAVNQPQHF